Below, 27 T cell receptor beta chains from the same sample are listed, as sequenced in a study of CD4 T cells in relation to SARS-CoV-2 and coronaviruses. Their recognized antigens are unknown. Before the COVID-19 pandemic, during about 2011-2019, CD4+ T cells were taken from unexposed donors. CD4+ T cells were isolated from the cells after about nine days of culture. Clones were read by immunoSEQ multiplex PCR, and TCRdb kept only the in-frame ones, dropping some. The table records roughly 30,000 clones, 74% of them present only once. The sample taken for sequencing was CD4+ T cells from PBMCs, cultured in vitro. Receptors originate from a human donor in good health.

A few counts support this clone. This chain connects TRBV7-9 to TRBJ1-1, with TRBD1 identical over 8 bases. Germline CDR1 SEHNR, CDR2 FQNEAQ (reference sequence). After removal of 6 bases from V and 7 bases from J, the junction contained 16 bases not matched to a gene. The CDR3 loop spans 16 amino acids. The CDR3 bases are TGTGCCAGCAGACCAGGGGGCGAGAATCCCGGAGGTGAAGCTTTCTTT. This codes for CASRPGGENPGGEAFF.

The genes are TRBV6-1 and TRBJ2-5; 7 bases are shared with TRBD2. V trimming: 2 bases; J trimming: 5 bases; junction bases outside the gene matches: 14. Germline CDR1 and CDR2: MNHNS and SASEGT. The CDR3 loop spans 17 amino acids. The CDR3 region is CASSETGTTGDRETQYF. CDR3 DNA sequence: TGTGCCAGCAGTGAAACCGGGACTACCGGAGATCGGGAGACCCAGTACTTC.

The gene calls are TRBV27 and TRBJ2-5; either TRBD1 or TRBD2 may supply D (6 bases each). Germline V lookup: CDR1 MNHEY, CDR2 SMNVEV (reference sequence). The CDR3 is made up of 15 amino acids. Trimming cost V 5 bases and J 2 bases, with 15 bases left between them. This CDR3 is CASSPQGLSQETQYF. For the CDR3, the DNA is TGTGCCAGCAGTCCACAGGGACTTAGTCAAGAGACCCAGTACTTC.

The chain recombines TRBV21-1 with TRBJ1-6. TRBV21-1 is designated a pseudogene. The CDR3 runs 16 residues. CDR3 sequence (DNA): TGTGCCAGCAGCAGAAAGGAGATTAGGGCAAATTCACCCCTCCACTTT. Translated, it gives CASSRKEIRANSPLHF.

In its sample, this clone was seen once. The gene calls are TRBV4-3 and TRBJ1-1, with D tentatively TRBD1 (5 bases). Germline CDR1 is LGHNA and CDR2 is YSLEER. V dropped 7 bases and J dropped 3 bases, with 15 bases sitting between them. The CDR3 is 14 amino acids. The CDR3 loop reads CASTRQRGDTEAFF. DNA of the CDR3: TGCGCCAGCACTCGCCAACGGGGGGACACTGAAGCTTTCTTT.

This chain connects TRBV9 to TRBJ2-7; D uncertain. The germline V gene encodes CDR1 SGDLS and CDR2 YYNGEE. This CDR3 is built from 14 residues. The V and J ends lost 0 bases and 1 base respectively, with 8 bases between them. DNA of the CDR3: TGTGCCAGCAGCGTAGTAGCAGAGTCCTACGAGCAGTACTTC. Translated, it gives CASSVVAESYEQYF.

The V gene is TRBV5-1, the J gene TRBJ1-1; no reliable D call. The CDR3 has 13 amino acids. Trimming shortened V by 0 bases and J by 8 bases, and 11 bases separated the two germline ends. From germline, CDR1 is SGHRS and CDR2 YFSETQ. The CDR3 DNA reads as TGCGCCAGCAGCTTGGAAGGCCGGATCGAAGCTTTCTTT. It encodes CASSLEGRIEAFF.

In DNA, the CDR3 is TGTGCCAGCAGCTTAGATGAAGACTACGAGCAGTACTTC. Protein sequence: CASSLDEDYEQYF. The V and J genes are TRBV7-2 and TRBJ2-7, with D uncertain. The CDR3 is 13 amino acids. The germline gives CDR1 SGHTA, CDR2 FQGNSA. The V and J ends lost 1 base and 3 bases respectively, with 7 bases between them.

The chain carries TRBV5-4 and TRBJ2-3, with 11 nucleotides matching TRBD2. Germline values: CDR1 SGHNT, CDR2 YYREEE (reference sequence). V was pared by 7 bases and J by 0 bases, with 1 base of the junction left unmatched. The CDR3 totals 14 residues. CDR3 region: CASRLAGSTDTQYF. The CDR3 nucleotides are TGTGCCAGCCGACTAGCGGGGAGCACAGATACGCAGTATTTT.

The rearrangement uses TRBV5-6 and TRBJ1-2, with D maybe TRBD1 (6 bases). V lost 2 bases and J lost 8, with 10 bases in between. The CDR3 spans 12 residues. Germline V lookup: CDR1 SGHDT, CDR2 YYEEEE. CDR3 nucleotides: TGTGCCAGCAGCTTATCAGGGGTAGGCTACACCTTC. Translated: CASSLSGVGYTF.

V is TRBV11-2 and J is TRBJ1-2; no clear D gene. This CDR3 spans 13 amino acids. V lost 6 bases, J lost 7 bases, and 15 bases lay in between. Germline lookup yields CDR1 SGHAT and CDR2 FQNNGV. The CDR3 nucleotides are TGTGCCAGCAGGCCGTCGACGGTTCCTGGCTACACCTTC. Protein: CASRPSTVPGYTF.

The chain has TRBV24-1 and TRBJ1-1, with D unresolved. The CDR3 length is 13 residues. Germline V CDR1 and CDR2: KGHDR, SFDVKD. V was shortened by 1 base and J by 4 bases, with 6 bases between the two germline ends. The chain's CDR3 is CATSDFAVTEAFF. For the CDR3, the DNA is TGTGCCACCAGTGATTTCGCTGTCACTGAAGCTTTCTTT.

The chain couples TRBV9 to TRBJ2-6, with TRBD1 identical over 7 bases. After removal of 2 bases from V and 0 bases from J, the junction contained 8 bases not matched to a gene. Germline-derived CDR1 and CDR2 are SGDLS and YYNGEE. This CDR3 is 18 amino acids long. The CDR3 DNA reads TGTGCCAGCAGCGTGCCGGGACAGCTAATCTCTGGGGCCAACGTCCTGACTTTC. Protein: CASSVPGQLISGANVLTF.

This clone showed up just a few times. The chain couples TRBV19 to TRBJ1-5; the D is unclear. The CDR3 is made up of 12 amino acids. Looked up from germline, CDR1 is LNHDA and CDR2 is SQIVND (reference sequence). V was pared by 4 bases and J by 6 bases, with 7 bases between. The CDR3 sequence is CASSTLGQPQHF. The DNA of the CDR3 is TGTGCCAGTAGTACCCTGGGTCAGCCCCAGCATTTT.

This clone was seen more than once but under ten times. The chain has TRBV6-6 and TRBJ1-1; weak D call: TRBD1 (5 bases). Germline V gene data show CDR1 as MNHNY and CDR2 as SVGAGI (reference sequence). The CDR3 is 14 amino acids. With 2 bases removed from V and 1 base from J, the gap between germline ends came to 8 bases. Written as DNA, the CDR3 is TGTGCCAGCAGTTACGTCCAGGGGAACACTGAAGCTTTCTTT. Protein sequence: CASSYVQGNTEAFF.

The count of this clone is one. The CDR3 reads CATSDSGQGVTQYF. Here the CDR3 DNA reads TGTGCCACCAGTGATTCGGGACAGGGGGTAACCCAGTACTTC. The J gene is TRBJ2-5, the V gene TRBV24-1; 11 nucleotides align to TRBD1. V lost 2 bases to trimming and J lost 8 bases; unmatched junction nucleotides: 3. Germline V gene data show CDR1 as KGHDR and CDR2 as SFDVKD. There are 14 residues in the CDR3.

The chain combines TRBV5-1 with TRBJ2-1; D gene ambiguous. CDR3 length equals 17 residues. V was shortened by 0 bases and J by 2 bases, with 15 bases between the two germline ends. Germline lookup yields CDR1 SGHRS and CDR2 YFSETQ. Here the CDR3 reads CASSLGRLPSTYNEQFF. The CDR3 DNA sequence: TGCGCCAGCAGCTTGGGAAGACTCCCTAGTACCTACAATGAGCAGTTCTTC.

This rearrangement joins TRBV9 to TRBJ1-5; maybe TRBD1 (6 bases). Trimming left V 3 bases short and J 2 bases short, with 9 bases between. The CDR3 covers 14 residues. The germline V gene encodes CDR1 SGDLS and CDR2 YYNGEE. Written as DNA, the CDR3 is TGTGCCAGCAGCGAGGGGGGGGGCAATCAGCCCCAGCATTTT. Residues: CASSEGGGNQPQHF.

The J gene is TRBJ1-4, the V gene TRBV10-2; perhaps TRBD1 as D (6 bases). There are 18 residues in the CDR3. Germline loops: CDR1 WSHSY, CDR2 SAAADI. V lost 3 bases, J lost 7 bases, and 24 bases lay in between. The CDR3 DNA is TGCGCCAGCAGTGATTCTTCGTTAATAGTGGGGGGCCCTGAAAAACTGTTTTTT. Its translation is CASSDSSLIVGGPEKLFF.

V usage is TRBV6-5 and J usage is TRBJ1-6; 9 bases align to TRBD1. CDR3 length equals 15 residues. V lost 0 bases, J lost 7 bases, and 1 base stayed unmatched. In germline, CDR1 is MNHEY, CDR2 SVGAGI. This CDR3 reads CASSYSGTGNSPLHF. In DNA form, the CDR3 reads TGTGCCAGCAGTTACTCTGGGACAGGGAATTCACCCCTCCACTTT.

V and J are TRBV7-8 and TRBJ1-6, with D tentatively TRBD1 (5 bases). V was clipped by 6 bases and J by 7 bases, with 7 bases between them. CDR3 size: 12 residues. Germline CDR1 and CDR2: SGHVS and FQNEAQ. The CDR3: CASRRQNSPLHF. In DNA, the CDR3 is TGTGCCAGCAGGCGACAGAATTCACCCCTCCACTTT.

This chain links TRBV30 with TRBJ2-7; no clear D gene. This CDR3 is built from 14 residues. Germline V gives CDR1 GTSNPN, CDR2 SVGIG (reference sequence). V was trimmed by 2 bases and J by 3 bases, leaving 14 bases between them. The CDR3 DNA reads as TGTGCCTGGAGTCTAGACTTTCGAGACTACGAGCAGTACTTC. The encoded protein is CAWSLDFRDYEQYF.

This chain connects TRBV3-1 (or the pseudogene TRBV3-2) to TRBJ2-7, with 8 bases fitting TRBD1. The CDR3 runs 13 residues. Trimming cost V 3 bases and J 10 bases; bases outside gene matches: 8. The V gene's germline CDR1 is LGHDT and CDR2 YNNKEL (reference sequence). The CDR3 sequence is CASSHGDRYIQYF. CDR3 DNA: TGTGCCAGCAGCCATGGGGACAGGTATATTCAGTACTTC.

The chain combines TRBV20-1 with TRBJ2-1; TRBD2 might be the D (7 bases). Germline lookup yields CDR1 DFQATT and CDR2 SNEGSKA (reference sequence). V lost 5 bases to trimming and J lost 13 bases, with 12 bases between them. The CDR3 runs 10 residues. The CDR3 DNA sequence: TGCAGTGCTGGGGGGGCAGCACAGTTCTTC. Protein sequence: CSAGGAAQFF.

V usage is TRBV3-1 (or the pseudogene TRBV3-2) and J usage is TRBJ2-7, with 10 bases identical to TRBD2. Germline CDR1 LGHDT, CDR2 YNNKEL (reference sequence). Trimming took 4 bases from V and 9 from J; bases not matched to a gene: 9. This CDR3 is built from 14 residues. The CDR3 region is CASSRGIAGGPQYF. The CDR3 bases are TGTGCCAGCAGCCGGGGGATAGCGGGAGGCCCGCAGTACTTC.

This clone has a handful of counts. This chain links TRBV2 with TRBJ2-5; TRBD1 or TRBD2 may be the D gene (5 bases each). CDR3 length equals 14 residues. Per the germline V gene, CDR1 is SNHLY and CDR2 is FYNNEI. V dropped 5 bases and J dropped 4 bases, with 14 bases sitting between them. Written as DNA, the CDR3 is TGTGCCAGCAGTTCAACAGGAGGCCGAGAGACCCAGTACTTC. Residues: CASSSTGGRETQYF.

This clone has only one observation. CDR3 protein: CASSLLTGAGTDTQYF. The CDR3 DNA follows: TGTGCCAGCAGCTTATTGACGGGGGCCGGCACAGATACGCAGTATTTT. The chain combines TRBV11-3 with TRBJ2-3; possibly TRBD1 or TRBD2 for D (6 bases each). This CDR3 is built from 16 residues. Germline loops: CDR1 SGHNT, CDR2 YENEEA. V was trimmed by 2 bases and J by 1 base, leaving 13 bases between them.